This T cell receptor (beta chain) was identified during a study of technical replicates of blood from a few donors. Only in-frame clones appear in the TCRdb table, and some are missing; sequencing was by immunoSEQ multiplex PCR. The sample has about 83,000 clones, about 91% seen once. This TCR came from a human donor in good health. The sequenced sample consisted of T cells isolated from PBMCs.

DNA for the CDR3: TGTGCCAGCAGCCGAAGGGCAGGGGGCCTGAACTATGGCTACACCTTC. This encodes CASSRRAGGLNYGYTF. V usage is TRBV11-2 and J usage is TRBJ1-2; TRBD1 aligns across 8 bases. The CDR3 contains 16 residues. In germline, CDR1 is SGHAT, CDR2 FQNNGV. With V trimmed by 5 bases and J by 2 bases, 10 bases remained unmatched.